This TCR beta chain was captured in a study of cytomegalovirus exposure and HLA in healthy donors. Looking at the study overall: The study placed 80% to 85% of its approximately 360 genotyped donors in the Caucasian-associated ancestry cluster. Findings of the study overall: As a later analysis revealed, most CMV-associated TCR beta chains appeared HLA-restricted. In a later analysis, TCR beta V- and J-gene trimming was associated with a missense DCLRE1C variant. Reportedly, a later analysis found an Asian-associated ancestry cluster had fewer N-insertions than the roughly 630-donor mean.

As concerns this clone: The antigen remains undetermined.

The CDR3 consists of 14 residues. Trimming pared 4 bases from V and 2 bases from J, leaving 13 bases between. CDR1 and CDR2 from the germline V gene are SGHRS and YFSETQ. Vbeta (60) and Jbeta (13) primers were used in the PCR. TCRdb's table, derived via immunoSEQ multiplex PCR, lists solely in-frame clones and lacks some. The sample includes about 78,000 clones, about 80% seen only once; the top ten take roughly 25%. This chain connects TRBV5-1 to TRBJ2-7, with a possible D match to TRBD1 (6 bases). This sequence was found in a woman aged 45-65 years in good health and CMV-seropositive. Sequenced material: PBMCs. The CDR3 sequence is CASSLQGHPYEQYV. The CDR3, as DNA: TGCGCCAGCAGCCTACAGGGCCATCCCTACGAGCAGTACGTC.